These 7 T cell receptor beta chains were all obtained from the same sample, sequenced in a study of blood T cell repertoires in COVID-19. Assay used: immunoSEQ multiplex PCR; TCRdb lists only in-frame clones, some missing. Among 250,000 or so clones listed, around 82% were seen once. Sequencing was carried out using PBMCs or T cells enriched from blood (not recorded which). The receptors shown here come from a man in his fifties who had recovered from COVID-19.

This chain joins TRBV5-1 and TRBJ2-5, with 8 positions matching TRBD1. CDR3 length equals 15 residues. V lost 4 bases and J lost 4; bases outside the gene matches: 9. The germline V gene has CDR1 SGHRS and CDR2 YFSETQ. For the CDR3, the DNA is TGCGCCAGCAGCCCCACCGGGACAGGAGGAGAGACCCAGTACTTC. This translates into CASSPTGTGGETQYF.

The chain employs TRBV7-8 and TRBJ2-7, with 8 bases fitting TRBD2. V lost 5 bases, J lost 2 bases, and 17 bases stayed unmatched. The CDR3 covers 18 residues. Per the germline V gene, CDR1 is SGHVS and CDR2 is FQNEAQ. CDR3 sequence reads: CASSLRFRAGGSTYEQYF. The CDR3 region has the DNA TGTGCCAGCAGCCTTCGTTTCCGGGCGGGGGGCTCCACCTACGAGCAGTACTTC.

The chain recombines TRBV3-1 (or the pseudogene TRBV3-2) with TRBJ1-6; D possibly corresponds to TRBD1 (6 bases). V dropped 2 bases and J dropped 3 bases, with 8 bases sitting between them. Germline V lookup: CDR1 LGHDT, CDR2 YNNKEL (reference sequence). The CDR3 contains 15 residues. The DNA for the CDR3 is TGTGCCAGCAGCCAACAACAGGGCTATAATTCACCCCTCCACTTT. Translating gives CASSQQQGYNSPLHF.

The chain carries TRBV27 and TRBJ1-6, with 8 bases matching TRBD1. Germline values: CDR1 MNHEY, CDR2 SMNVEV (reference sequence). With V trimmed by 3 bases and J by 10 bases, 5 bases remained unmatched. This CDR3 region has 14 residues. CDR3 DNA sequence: TGTGCCAGCAGTTTGGACAGGGTCGGGTCACCCCTCCACTTT. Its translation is CASSLDRVGSPLHF.

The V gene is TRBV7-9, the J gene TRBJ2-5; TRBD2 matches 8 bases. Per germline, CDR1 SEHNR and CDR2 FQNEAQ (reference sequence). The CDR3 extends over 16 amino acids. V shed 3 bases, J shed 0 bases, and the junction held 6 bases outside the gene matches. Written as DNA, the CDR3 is TGTGCCAGCAGCTTTATGAGCGGGGGTAACCAAGAGACCCAGTACTTC. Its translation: CASSFMSGGNQETQYF.

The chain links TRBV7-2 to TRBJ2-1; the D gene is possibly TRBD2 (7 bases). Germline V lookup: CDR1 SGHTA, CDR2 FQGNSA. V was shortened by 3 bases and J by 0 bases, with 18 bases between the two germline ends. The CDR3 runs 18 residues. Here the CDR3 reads CASSFKPGGGSSYNEQFF. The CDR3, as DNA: TGTGCCAGCAGCTTCAAACCGGGGGGCGGGAGCTCCTACAATGAGCAGTTCTTC.

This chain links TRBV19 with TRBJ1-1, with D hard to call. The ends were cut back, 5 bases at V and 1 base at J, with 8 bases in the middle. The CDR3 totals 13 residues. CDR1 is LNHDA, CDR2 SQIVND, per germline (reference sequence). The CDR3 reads CASSSTRNTEAFF. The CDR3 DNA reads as TGTGCCAGTAGTTCCACTAGGAACACTGAAGCTTTCTTT.